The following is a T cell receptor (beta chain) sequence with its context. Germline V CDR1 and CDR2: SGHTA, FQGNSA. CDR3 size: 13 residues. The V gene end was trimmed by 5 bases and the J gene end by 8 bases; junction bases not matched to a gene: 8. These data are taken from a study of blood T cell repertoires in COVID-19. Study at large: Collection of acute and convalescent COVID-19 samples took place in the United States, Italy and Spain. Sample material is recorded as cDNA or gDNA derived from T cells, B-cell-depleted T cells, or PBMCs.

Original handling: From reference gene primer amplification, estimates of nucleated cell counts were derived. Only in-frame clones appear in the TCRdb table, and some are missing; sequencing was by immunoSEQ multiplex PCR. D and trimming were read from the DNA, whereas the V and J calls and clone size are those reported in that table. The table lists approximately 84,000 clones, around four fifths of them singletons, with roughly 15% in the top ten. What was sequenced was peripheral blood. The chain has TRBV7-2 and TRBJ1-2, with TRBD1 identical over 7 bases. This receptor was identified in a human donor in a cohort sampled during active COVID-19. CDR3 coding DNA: TGTGCCAGCAGCAATAGACAGGGAGTAGGCTACACCTTC. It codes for CASSNRQGVGYTF.